Detailed here is one TCR beta chain. The junction differs from germline at one of its ends, possibly a read error. The sample comes from a study of T cell changes during pregnancy in multiple sclerosis. Clones were sequenced by immunoSEQ multiplex PCR, and TCRdb holds only the in-frame ones, with some missing. Of about 59,000 clones in the sample, around 92% were seen once. CDR1 and CDR2 from the germline V gene are SSHAT and FNYEAQ (reference sequence). This CDR3 is 18 amino acids long. This rearrangement joins TRBV7-7 to TRBJ2-7; D is perhaps TRBD2 (5 bases). The receptor was isolated from a female donor in good health, enrolled as a control in a pregnancy study. The sequences come from peripheral blood, collected in the second trimester of pregnancy. For the CDR3, the DNA is TGTGCTAGCACCGGAGGATACCGCCTTTTTAATTCCGTGCGCGAGCAGTACTTC. This encodes CASTGGYRLFNSVREQYF. The whole variable domain, filled in from reference TRBV7-7 and TRBJ2-7, reads GAGVSQSPRYKVTKRGQDVTLRCDPISSHATLYWYQQALGQGPEFLTYFNYEAQPDKSGLPSDRFSAERPEGSISTLTIQRTEQRDSAMYRCASTGGYRLFNSVREQYFGPGTRLTVT.